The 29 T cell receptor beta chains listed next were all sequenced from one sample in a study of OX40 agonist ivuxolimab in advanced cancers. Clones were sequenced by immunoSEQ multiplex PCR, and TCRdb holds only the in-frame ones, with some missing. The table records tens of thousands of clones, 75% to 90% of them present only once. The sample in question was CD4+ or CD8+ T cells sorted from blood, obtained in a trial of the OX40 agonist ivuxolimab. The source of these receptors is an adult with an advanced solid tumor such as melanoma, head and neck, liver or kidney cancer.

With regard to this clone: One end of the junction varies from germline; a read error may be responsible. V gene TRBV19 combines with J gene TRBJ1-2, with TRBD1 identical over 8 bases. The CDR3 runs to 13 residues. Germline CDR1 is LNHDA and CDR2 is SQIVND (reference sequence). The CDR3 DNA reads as TGTGCCAGTACCAAGGACAGGGTTTATGGCCACACCTTC. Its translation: CASTKDRVYGHTF. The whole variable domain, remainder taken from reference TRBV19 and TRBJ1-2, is DGGITQSPKYLFRKEGQNVTLSCEQNLNHDAMYWYRQDPGQGLRLIYYSQIVNDFQKGDIAEGYSVSREKKESFPLTVTSAQKNPTAFYLCASTKDRVYGHTFGSGTRLTVV.

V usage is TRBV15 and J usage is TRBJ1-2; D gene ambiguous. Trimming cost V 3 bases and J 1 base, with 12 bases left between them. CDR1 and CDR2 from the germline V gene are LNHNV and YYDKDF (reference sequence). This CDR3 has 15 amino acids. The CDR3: CATSSRAVGNYGYTF. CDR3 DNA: TGTGCCACCAGCAGTCGGGCCGTGGGTAACTATGGCTACACCTTC.

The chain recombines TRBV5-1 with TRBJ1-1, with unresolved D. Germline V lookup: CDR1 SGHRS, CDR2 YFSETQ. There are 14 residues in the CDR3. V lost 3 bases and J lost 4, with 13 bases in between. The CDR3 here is CASSSQGSITEAFF. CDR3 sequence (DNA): TGCGCCAGCAGCTCGCAAGGGTCAATCACTGAAGCTTTCTTT.

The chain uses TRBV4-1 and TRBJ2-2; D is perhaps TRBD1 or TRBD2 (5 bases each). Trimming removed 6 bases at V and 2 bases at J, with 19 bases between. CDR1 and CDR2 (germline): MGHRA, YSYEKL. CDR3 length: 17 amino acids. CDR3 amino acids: CASSSILGTQNTGELFF. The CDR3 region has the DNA TGCGCCAGCAGTTCCATCCTGGGGACCCAAAACACCGGGGAGCTGTTTTTT.

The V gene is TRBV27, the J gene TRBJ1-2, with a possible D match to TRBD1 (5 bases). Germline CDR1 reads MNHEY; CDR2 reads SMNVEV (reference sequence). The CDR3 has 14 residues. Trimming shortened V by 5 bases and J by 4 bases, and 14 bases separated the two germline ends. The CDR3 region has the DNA TGTGCCAGCAGTCCCTCAGGGCCTCGCTATGGCTACACCTTC. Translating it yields CASSPSGPRYGYTF.

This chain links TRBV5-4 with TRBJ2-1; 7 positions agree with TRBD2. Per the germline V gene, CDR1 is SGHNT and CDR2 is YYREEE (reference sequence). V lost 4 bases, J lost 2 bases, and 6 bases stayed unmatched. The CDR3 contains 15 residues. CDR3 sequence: CASSTSGNPYNEQFF. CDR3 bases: TGTGCCAGCAGCACGAGCGGGAACCCCTACAATGAGCAGTTCTTC.

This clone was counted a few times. Written as DNA, the CDR3 is TGTGCCAGCAGCTTGTCAGGGTTAGGTTCCGGGGAGCTGTTTTTT. This sequence encodes CASSLSGLGSGELFF. V gene TRBV7-3 combines with J gene TRBJ2-2, with D possibly matching TRBD1 (5 bases). Germline V lookup: CDR1 SGHTA, CDR2 FQGTGA. The CDR3 has 15 residues. Trimming shortened V by 3 bases and J by 6 bases, and 14 bases separated the two germline ends.

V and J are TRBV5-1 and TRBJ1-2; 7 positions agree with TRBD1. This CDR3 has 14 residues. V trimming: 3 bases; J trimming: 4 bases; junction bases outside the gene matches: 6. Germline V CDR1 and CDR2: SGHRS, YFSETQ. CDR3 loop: CASSSPGQSYGYTF. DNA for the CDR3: TGCGCCAGCAGCTCGCCGGGACAGAGCTATGGCTACACCTTC. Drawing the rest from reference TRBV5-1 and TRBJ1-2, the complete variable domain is KAGVTQTPRYLIKTRGQQVTLSCSPISGHRSVSWYQQTPGQGLQFLFEYFSETQRNKGNFPGRFSGRQFSNSRSEMNVSTLELGDSALYLCASSSPGQSYGYTFGSGTRLTVV.

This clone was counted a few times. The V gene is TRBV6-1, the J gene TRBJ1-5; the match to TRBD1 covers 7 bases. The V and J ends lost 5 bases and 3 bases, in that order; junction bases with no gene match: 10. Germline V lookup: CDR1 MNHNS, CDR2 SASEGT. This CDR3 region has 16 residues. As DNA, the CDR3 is TGTGCCAGCAGTCAAGACAGGGCAGGGAACAATCAGCCCCAGCATTTT. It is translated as CASSQDRAGNNQPQHF.

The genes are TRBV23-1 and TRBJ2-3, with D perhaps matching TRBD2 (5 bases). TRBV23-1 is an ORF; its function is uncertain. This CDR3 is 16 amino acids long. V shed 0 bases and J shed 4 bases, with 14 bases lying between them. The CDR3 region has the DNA TGCGCCAGCAGTCAATCGCCGGGATGGATCCCAGATACGCAGTATTTT. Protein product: CASSQSPGWIPDTQYF.

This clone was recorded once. CDR3 bases: TGTGCCAGCAGCTTACTAGGTGGCTACACCTTC. It encodes CASSLLGGYTF. The rearrangement joins TRBV7-9 to TRBJ1-2; D call uncertain. CDR3 length equals 11 residues. The V gene's germline CDR1 is SEHNR and CDR2 FQNEAQ (reference sequence). V lost 2 bases and J lost 7, with 5 bases in between. Full variable domain (remainder filled in from reference TRBV7-9 and TRBJ1-2): DTGVSQNPRHKITKRGQNVTFRCDPISEHNRLYWYRQTLGQGPEFLTYFQNEAQLEKSRLLSDRFSAERPKGSFSTLEIQRTEQGDSAMYLCASSLLGGYTFGSGTRLTVV.

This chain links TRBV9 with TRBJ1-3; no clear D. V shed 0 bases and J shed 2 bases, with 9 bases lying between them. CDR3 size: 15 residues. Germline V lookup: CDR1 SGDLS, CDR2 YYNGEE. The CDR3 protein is CASSVGPGAGNTIYF. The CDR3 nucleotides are TGTGCCAGCAGCGTAGGTCCCGGGGCTGGAAACACCATATATTTT. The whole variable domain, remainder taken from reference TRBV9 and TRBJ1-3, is DSGVTQTPKHLITATGQRVTLRCSPRSGDLSVYWYQQSLDQGLQFLIQYYNGEERAKGNILERFSAQQFPDLHSELNLSSLELGDSALYFCASSVGPGAGNTIYFGEGSWLTVV.

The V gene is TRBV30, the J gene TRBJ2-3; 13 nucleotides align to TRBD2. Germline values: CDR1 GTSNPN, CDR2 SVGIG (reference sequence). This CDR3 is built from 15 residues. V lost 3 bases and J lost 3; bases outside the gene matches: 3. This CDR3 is CAWRGTSGITDTQYF. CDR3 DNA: TGTGCCTGGAGGGGGACTAGCGGGATAACAGATACGCAGTATTTT.

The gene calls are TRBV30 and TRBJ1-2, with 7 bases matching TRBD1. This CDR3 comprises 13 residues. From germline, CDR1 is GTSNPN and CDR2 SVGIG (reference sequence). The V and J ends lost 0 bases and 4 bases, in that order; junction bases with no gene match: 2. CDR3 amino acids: CAWSVGGGYGYTF. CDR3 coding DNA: TGTGCCTGGAGTGTAGGGGGCGGCTATGGCTACACCTTC.

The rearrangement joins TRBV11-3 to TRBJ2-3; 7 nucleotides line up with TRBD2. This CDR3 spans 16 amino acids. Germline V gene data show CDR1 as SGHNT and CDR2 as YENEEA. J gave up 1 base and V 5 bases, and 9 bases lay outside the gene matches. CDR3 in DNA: TGTGCCAGCAGCCGAAGCGGGACTCTGGGCACAGATACGCAGTATTTT. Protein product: CASSRSGTLGTDTQYF.

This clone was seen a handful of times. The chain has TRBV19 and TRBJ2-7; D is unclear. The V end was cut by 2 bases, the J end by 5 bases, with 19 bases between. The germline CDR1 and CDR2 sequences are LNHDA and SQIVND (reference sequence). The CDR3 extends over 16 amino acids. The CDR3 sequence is CASSISFRSLIDEQYF. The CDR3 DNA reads TGTGCCAGTAGTATAAGTTTCAGATCCTTGATCGACGAGCAGTACTTC.

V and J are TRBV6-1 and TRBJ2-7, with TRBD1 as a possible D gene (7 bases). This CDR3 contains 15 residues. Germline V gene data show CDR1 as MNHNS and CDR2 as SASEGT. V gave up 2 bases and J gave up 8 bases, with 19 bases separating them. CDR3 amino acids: CASSERGQAGRKQYF. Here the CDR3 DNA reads TGTGCCAGCAGTGAAAGGGGGCAGGCCGGGAGAAAGCAGTACTTC.

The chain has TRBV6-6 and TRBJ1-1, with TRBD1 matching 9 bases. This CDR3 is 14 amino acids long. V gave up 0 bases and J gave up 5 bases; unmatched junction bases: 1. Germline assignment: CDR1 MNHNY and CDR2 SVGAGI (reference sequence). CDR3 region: CASSYSGTGTEAFF. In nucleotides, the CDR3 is TGTGCCAGCAGTTACTCCGGGACAGGGACTGAAGCTTTCTTT.

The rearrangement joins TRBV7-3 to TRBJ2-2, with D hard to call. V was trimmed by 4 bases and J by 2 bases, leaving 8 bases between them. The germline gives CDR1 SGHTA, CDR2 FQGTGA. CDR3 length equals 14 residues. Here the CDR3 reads CASSYQGNTGELFF. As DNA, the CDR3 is TGTGCCAGCAGCTATCAAGGAAACACCGGGGAGCTGTTTTTT.

The CDR3 DNA follows: TGTGCCAGCAGCCCATCCTCGGGACAGGGCAATTCACCCCTCCACTTT. It encodes CASSPSSGQGNSPLHF. The chain uses TRBV4-2 and TRBJ1-6; the match to TRBD1 covers 9 bases. Germline V gene lookup returns CDR1 LGHNA and CDR2 YNFKEQ. V was pared by 4 bases and J by 7 bases, with 8 bases of the junction left unmatched. The CDR3 has 16 amino acids.

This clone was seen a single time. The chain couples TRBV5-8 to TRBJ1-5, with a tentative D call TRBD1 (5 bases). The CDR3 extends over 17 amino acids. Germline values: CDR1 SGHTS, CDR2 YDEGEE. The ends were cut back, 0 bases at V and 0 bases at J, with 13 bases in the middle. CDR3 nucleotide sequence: TGTGCCAGCAGCTTGGAATTATGGCAGGGTAGCAATCAGCCCCAGCATTTT. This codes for CASSLELWQGSNQPQHF.

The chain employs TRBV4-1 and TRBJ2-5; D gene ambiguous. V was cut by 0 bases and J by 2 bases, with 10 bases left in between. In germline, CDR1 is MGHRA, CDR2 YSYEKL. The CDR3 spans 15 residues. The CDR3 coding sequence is TGCGCCAGCAGCCAAGAGGATGCCCCACAAGAGACCCAGTACTTC. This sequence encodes CASSQEDAPQETQYF.

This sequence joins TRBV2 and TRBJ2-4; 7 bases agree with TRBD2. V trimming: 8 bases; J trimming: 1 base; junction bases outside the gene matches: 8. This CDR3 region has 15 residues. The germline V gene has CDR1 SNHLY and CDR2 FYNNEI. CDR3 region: CASSGGSNAKNIQYF. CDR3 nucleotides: TGTGCCAGCTCGGGCGGGAGTAACGCCAAAAACATTCAGTACTTC.

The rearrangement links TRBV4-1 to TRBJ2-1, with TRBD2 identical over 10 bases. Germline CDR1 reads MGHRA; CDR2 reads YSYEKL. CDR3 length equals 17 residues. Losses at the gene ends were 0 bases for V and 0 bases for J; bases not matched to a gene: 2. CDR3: CASSQEGLASSYNEQFF. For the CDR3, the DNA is TGCGCCAGCAGCCAAGAGGGACTAGCGAGCTCCTACAATGAGCAGTTCTTC.

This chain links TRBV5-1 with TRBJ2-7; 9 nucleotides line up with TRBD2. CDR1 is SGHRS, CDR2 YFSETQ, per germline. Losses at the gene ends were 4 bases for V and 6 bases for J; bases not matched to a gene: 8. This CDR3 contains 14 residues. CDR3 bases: TGCGCCAGCAGCCTTAGCGGGGGTAGGGTCGAGCAGTACTTC. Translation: CASSLSGGRVEQYF.

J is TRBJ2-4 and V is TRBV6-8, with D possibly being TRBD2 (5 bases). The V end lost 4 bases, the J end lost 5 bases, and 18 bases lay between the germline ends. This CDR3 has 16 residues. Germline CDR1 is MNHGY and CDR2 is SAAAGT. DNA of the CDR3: TGTGCCAGCAGTTTCACTAGTTGGGGTAAAGAAAACATTCAGTACTTC. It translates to CASSFTSWGKENIQYF.

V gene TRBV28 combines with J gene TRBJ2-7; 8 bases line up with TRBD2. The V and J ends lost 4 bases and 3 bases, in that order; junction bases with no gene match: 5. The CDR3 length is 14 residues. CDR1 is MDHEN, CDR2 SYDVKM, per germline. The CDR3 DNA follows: TGTGCCAGCAGTTCTCCGGGACTAGACTACGAGCAGTACTTC. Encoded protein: CASSSPGLDYEQYF.

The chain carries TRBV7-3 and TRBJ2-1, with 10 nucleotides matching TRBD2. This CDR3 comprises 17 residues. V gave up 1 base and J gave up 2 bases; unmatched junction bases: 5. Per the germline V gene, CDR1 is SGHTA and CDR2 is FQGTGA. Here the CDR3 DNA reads TGTGCCAGCAGCTTAATGCCTAGCGGGAGCCCCTACAATGAGCAGTTCTTC. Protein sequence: CASSLMPSGSPYNEQFF.

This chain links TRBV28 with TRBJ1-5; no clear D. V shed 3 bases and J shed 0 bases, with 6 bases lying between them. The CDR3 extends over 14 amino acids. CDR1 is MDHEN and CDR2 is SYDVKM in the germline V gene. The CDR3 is CASSFHYSNQPQHF. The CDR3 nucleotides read TGTGCCAGCAGTTTTCATTATAGCAATCAGCCCCAGCATTTT.